This TCR beta chain was retrieved from a study of shared clonotypes between healthy human individuals. Per the authors' pipeline: ImmunoSEQ sequences covered only the junction and lacked quality scores; filtering therefore differed. Sequencing used immunoSEQ multiplex PCR; TCRdb keeps in-frame clones, though not all of them. V and J calls and clone size are copied from that table; D and trimming were computed from the DNA. The table shows more than 2 million clones, with almost 96% occurring only once. As regards this clone: The antigen remains unidentified.

General study findings and limits: Tissue TCR repertoires likely differ from these blood-only repertoires. The generation probabilities recorded for non-shared clonotypes fell below those of clonotypes shared by all four donors. Owing to a small donor count, the genetic and exposure-history diversity represented was limited.

CDR1 SQVTM and CDR2 ANQGSEA come from the germline V gene. This CDR3 is built from 12 residues. V was shortened by 7 bases and J by 0 bases, with 9 bases between the two germline ends. This clonotype originated in a man younger than 35 in good health. Sequenced input: naive CD4+ T cells sorted from blood. Described subset: CD45RA+ positively selected. The genes are TRBV29-1 and TRBJ1-1; D gene unclear. The CDR3, as DNA: TGCAGCGCCCGGAGGATGAACACTGAAGCTTTCTTT. Translating it yields CSARRMNTEAFF.